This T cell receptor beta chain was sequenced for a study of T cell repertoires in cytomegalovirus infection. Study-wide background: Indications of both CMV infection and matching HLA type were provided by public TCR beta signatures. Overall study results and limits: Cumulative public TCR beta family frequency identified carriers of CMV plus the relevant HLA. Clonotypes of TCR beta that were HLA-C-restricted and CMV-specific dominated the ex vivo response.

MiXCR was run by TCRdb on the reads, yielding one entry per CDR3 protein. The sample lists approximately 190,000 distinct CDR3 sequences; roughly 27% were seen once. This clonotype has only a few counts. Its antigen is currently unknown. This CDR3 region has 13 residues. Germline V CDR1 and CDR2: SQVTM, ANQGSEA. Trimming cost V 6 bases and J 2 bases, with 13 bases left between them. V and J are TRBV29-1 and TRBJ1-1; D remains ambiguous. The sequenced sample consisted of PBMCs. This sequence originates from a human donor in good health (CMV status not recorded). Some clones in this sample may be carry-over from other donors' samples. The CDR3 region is CSVHSEVNTEAFF. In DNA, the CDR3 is TGCAGCGTCCACTCCGAGGTAAACACTGAAGCTTTCTTT. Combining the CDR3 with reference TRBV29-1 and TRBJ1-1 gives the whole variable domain SAVISQKPSRDICQRGTSLTIQCQVDSQVTMMFWYRQQPGQSLTLIATANQGSEATYESGFVIDKFPISRPNLTFSTLTVSNMSPEDSSIYLCSVHSEVNTEAFFGQGTRLTVV.